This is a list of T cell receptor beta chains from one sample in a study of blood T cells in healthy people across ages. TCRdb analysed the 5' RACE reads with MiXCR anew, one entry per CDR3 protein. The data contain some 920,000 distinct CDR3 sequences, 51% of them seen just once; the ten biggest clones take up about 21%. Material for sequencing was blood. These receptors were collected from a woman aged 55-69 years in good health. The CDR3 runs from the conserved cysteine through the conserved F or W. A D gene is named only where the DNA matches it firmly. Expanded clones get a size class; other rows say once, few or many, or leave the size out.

CDR3 protein: CASTSITDRYF
CDR3 DNA: TGTGCCAGCACTTCGATTACGGACAGGTACTTC
D gene: .
V gene: TRBV2
clone size: .
J gene: TRBJ2-4
CDR3 length: 11

CDR3 protein: CSVGGPGNEQFF
CDR3 DNA: TGCAGCGTTGGGGGCCCTGGCAATGAGCAGTTCTTC
D gene: .
V gene: TRBV29-1
clone size: .
J gene: TRBJ2-1
CDR3 length: 12

CDR3 protein: CASSFRPPGTRGTQYF
CDR3 DNA: TGTGCCAGCAGCTTCCGCCCTCCCGGGACACGAGGAACCCAGTACTTC
D gene: .
V gene: TRBV7-8
clone size: few
J gene: TRBJ2-5
CDR3 length: 16

CDR3 protein: CASSKWRTPISSGANALTF
CDR3 DNA: TGTGCCAGCAGTAAGTGGAGGACACCGATAAGCTCTGGGGCCAACGCCCTGACTTTC
D gene: .
V gene: TRBV6-1
clone size: .
J gene: TRBJ2-6
CDR3 length: 19

CDR3 protein: CASSLAKQETQYF
CDR3 DNA: TGTGCCAGCAGTCTAGCGAAACAAGAGACCCAGTACTTC
D gene: .
V gene: TRBV12-3/TRBV12-4
clone size: .
J gene: TRBJ2-5
CDR3 length: 13

CDR3 protein: CSAITTSGGAETQYF
CDR3 DNA: TGCAGTGCCATCACAACTAGCGGGGGGGCGGAGACCCAGTACTTC
D gene: TRBD2
V gene: TRBV20-1
clone size: .
J gene: TRBJ2-5
CDR3 length: 15

CDR3 protein: CAWNQGQGYEQYF
CDR3 DNA: TGTGCCTGGAATCAGGGACAAGGCTACGAGCAGTACTTC
D gene: .
V gene: TRBV30
clone size: .
J gene: TRBJ2-7
CDR3 length: 13

CDR3 protein: CASTKGDSSYEQYF
CDR3 DNA: TGTGCCAGCACCAAAGGGGACAGCTCCTACGAGCAGTACTTC
D gene: TRBD1
V gene: TRBV6-5
clone size: .
J gene: TRBJ2-7
CDR3 length: 14

CDR3 protein: CASSLEGGVDTDTQYF
CDR3 DNA: TGCGCCAGCAGCTTGGAGGGGGGAGTAGACACAGATACGCAGTATTTT
D gene: .
V gene: TRBV5-1
clone size: .
J gene: TRBJ2-3
CDR3 length: 16

CDR3 protein: CASSEGLFQRAFF
CDR3 DNA: TGTGCCAGCAGCGAGGGGTTATTTCAACGAGCTTTCTTT
D gene: .
V gene: TRBV11-3
clone size: .
J gene: TRBJ1-1
CDR3 length: 13

CDR3 protein: CASSPWATMNTEAFF
CDR3 DNA: TGTGCCAGCAGTCCTTGGGCGACCATGAACACTGAAGCTTTCTTT
D gene: .
V gene: TRBV12-3/TRBV12-4
clone size: once
J gene: TRBJ1-1
CDR3 length: 15

CDR3 protein: CASSLGQGLGRETQYF
CDR3 DNA: TGCGCCAGCAGCTTGGGGCAGGGTTTAGGCCGAGAGACCCAGTACTTC
D gene: .
V gene: TRBV5-1
clone size: once
J gene: TRBJ2-5
CDR3 length: 16

CDR3 protein: CSVERVSYNEQFF
CDR3 DNA: TGCAGCGTTGAAAGAGTCTCCTACAATGAGCAGTTCTTC
D gene: .
V gene: TRBV29-1
clone size: .
J gene: TRBJ2-1
CDR3 length: 13

CDR3 protein: CAGSQDRDSSYEQYF
CDR3 DNA: TGTGCCGGCAGCCAAGATCGGGACAGCTCCTACGAGCAGTACTTC
D gene: TRBD1
V gene: TRBV4-2
clone size: .
J gene: TRBJ2-7
CDR3 length: 15

CDR3 protein: CASSLTGLKTEAFF
CDR3 DNA: TGTGCCAGCAGCTTGACGGGGCTAAAAACTGAAGCTTTCTTT
D gene: .
V gene: TRBV5-5
clone size: .
J gene: TRBJ1-1
CDR3 length: 14

CDR3 protein: CASSDPPAGTDSQYF
CDR3 DNA: TGTGCCAGCAGTGACCCCCCAGCAGGAACAGATTCGCAGTATTTT
D gene: .
V gene: TRBV6-1
clone size: .
J gene: TRBJ2-3
CDR3 length: 15

CDR3 protein: CASSSLAGNNNEQFF
CDR3 DNA: TGTGCCAGCAGCTCCCTAGCGGGAAACAACAATGAGCAGTTCTTC
D gene: TRBD2
V gene: TRBV11-2
clone size: once
J gene: TRBJ2-1
CDR3 length: 15

CDR3 protein: CAISLMSPSRLLNTEAFF
CDR3 DNA: TGTGCCATCAGTTTGATGTCTCCGTCTAGGTTGCTGAACACTGAAGCTTTCTTT
D gene: .
V gene: TRBV10-3
clone size: few
J gene: TRBJ1-1
CDR3 length: 18

CDR3 protein: CASSQDQGAQPQHF
CDR3 DNA: TGCGCCAGCAGCCAAGACCAGGGGGCTCAGCCCCAGCATTTT
D gene: TRBD1
V gene: TRBV4-1
clone size: few
J gene: TRBJ1-5
CDR3 length: 14

CDR3 protein: CATSRDDVRTEAFF
CDR3 DNA: TGTGCCACCAGCAGAGATGATGTACGCACTGAAGCTTTCTTT
D gene: .
V gene: TRBV15
clone size: .
J gene: TRBJ1-1
CDR3 length: 14

CDR3 protein: CASSPSLAVYNEQFF
CDR3 DNA: TGCGCCAGCAGCCCGTCCCTAGCGGTATACAATGAGCAGTTCTTC
D gene: TRBD2
V gene: TRBV5-1
clone size: .
J gene: TRBJ2-1
CDR3 length: 15

CDR3 protein: CASSGPAGVKLAKNIQYF
CDR3 DNA: TGTGCCAGCAGCGGCCCGGCAGGGGTAAAACTAGCCAAAAACATTCAGTACTTC
D gene: .
V gene: TRBV7-8
clone size: once
J gene: TRBJ2-4
CDR3 length: 18

CDR3 protein: CASGQGPTRTDTQYF
CDR3 DNA: TGTGCCAGCGGTCAGGGGCCAACTCGCACAGATACGCAGTATTTT
D gene: .
V gene: TRBV2
clone size: few
J gene: TRBJ2-3
CDR3 length: 15

CDR3 protein: CASSLLVPGTGGSYNEQFF
CDR3 DNA: TGTGCCAGCTCTCTACTTGTCCCCGGGACAGGGGGCTCCTACAATGAGCAGTTCTTC
D gene: TRBD1
V gene: TRBV28
clone size: .
J gene: TRBJ2-1
CDR3 length: 19

CDR3 protein: CASSLRNFGAGRYGYTF
CDR3 DNA: TGTGCCAGCAGTTTACGGAACTTTGGGGCAGGGAGGTATGGCTACACCTTC
D gene: .
V gene: TRBV12-3/TRBV12-4
clone size: .
J gene: TRBJ1-2
CDR3 length: 17

CDR3 protein: CSVDKPTSTDTQYF
CDR3 DNA: TGCAGCGTTGACAAGCCGACTAGCACAGATACGCAGTATTTT
D gene: .
V gene: TRBV29-1
clone size: few
J gene: TRBJ2-3
CDR3 length: 14

CDR3 protein: CASSKDPNEQYF
CDR3 DNA: TGTGCCAGCAGCAAAGACCCAAACGAGCAGTACTTC
D gene: .
V gene: TRBV21-1
clone size: .
J gene: TRBJ2-7
CDR3 length: 12

CDR3 protein: CASSQPGQGPAGGYTF
CDR3 DNA: TGTGCCAGCAGTCAACCGGGACAGGGACCCGCGGGCGGCTACACCTTC
D gene: TRBD1
V gene: TRBV3-1
clone size: .
J gene: TRBJ1-2
CDR3 length: 16

CDR3 protein: CASSLTAVTNEKLFF
CDR3 DNA: TGTGCCAGCAGCTTAACGGCAGTTACAAATGAAAAACTGTTTTTT
D gene: .
V gene: TRBV7-2
clone size: few
J gene: TRBJ1-4
CDR3 length: 15

CDR3 protein: CASSLGGPLYEQYF
CDR3 DNA: TGTGCCAGCAGTTTAGGAGGGCCCTTGTACGAGCAGTACTTC
D gene: .
V gene: TRBV12-3/TRBV12-4
clone size: .
J gene: TRBJ2-7
CDR3 length: 14

CDR3 protein: CASSYSGAGGPQYF
CDR3 DNA: TGTGCCAGCAGTTACTCGGGAGCGGGAGGACCGCAGTATTTT
D gene: TRBD2
V gene: TRBV6-2/TRBV6-3
clone size: few
J gene: TRBJ2-3
CDR3 length: 14

CDR3 protein: CASSIYGQGVKTQYF
CDR3 DNA: TGTGCCAGTAGTATATACGGACAGGGGGTTAAGACCCAGTACTTC
D gene: TRBD1
V gene: TRBV19
clone size: .
J gene: TRBJ2-5
CDR3 length: 15

CDR3 protein: CAISIEQTNEQFF
CDR3 DNA: TGTGCCATCAGCATAGAGCAGACCAATGAGCAGTTCTTC
D gene: .
V gene: TRBV10-3
clone size: few
J gene: TRBJ2-1
CDR3 length: 13

CDR3 protein: CASSQSQFGGRQPQHF
CDR3 DNA: TGCGCCAGCAGCCAAAGTCAATTCGGGGGGCGACAGCCCCAGCATTTT
D gene: .
V gene: TRBV4-1
clone size: few
J gene: TRBJ1-5
CDR3 length: 16

CDR3 protein: CASSTRGGYGYTF
CDR3 DNA: TGTGCCAGCAGCACCCGGGGGGGCTATGGCTACACCTTC
D gene: .
V gene: TRBV28
clone size: .
J gene: TRBJ1-2
CDR3 length: 13

CDR3 protein: CASSQDNREKLFF
CDR3 DNA: TGCGCCAGCAGCCAAGATAACCGAGAAAAACTGTTTTTT
D gene: .
V gene: TRBV4-1
clone size: .
J gene: TRBJ1-4
CDR3 length: 13

CDR3 protein: CASSGHDTQYF
CDR3 DNA: TGTGCCAGCAGTGGACACGATACGCAGTATTTT
D gene: .
V gene: TRBV12-3/TRBV12-4
clone size: .
J gene: TRBJ2-3
CDR3 length: 11

CDR3 protein: CATSREYGGQGNEKLFF
CDR3 DNA: TGTGCCACCAGCAGAGAATACGGCGGACAGGGTAATGAAAAACTGTTTTTT
D gene: TRBD1
V gene: TRBV15
clone size: .
J gene: TRBJ1-4
CDR3 length: 17

CDR3 protein: CASSITTPRQGFMEEQYF
CDR3 DNA: TGTGCCAGCAGTATCACCACCCCTCGACAGGGCTTTATGGAAGAGCAGTACTTC
D gene: TRBD1
V gene: TRBV28
clone size: .
J gene: TRBJ2-5
CDR3 length: 18

CDR3 protein: CSARGGTSAHEQYF
CDR3 DNA: TGCAGTGCTAGAGGCGGGACTAGCGCCCACGAGCAGTACTTC
D gene: TRBD2
V gene: TRBV20-1
clone size: .
J gene: TRBJ2-7
CDR3 length: 14

CDR3 protein: CASSSRSGIYEQYF
CDR3 DNA: TGTGCCAGCAGCTCTCGGAGCGGGATCTACGAGCAGTACTTC
D gene: TRBD2
V gene: TRBV7-2
clone size: .
J gene: TRBJ2-7
CDR3 length: 14

CDR3 protein: CASSLLVQDYGYTF
CDR3 DNA: TGTGCCAGCAGTTTATTAGTACAGGACTATGGCTACACCTTC
D gene: .
V gene: TRBV28
clone size: .
J gene: TRBJ1-2
CDR3 length: 14

CDR3 protein: CANHRGLAGFREQYF
CDR3 DNA: TGTGCCAACCACAGGGGACTAGCGGGATTTCGCGAGCAGTACTTC
D gene: .
V gene: TRBV21-1
clone size: few
J gene: TRBJ2-7
CDR3 length: 15

CDR3 protein: CASSPDRDESSYEQYF
CDR3 DNA: TGTGCCAGCAGTCCCGACAGGGACGAAAGCTCCTACGAGCAGTACTTC
D gene: TRBD1
V gene: TRBV12-3/TRBV12-4
clone size: few
J gene: TRBJ2-7
CDR3 length: 16

CDR3 protein: CSVDQREKPGELFF
CDR3 DNA: TGCAGCGTTGACCAGCGGGAGAAACCCGGGGAGCTGTTTTTT
D gene: TRBD2
V gene: TRBV29-1
clone size: few
J gene: TRBJ2-2
CDR3 length: 14

CDR3 protein: CSARQGTLYGQFF
CDR3 DNA: TGCAGTGCTAGACAGGGGACATTGTATGGGCAGTTCTTC
D gene: .
V gene: TRBV20-1
clone size: .
J gene: TRBJ2-1
CDR3 length: 13

CDR3 protein: CASSQPPSDTQYF
CDR3 DNA: TGCGCCAGCAGCCAACCGCCCTCAGATACGCAGTATTTT
D gene: .
V gene: TRBV4-1
clone size: .
J gene: TRBJ2-3
CDR3 length: 13

CDR3 protein: CASKPGTTQETQYF
CDR3 DNA: TGTGCCAGCAAGCCCGGGACTACCCAAGAGACCCAGTACTTC
D gene: TRBD2
V gene: TRBV12-3/TRBV12-4
clone size: .
J gene: TRBJ2-5
CDR3 length: 14

CDR3 protein: CASSQVDLGYEQYF
CDR3 DNA: TGTGCCAGCAGCCAAGTTGATCTGGGCTACGAGCAGTACTTC
D gene: .
V gene: TRBV14
clone size: .
J gene: TRBJ2-7
CDR3 length: 14

CDR3 protein: CASKVAGVNYEQYF
CDR3 DNA: TGTGCCAGCAAGGTAGCGGGGGTTAACTACGAGCAGTACTTC
D gene: TRBD2
V gene: TRBV6-6
clone size: few
J gene: TRBJ2-7
CDR3 length: 14

CDR3 protein: CASSVRDRGHEQYF
CDR3 DNA: TGTGCCAGCAGCGTTCGGGACAGGGGCCACGAGCAGTACTTC
D gene: TRBD1
V gene: TRBV9
clone size: .
J gene: TRBJ2-7
CDR3 length: 14

CDR3 protein: CASSLYRAGEQYF
CDR3 DNA: TGTGCCAGCAGTCTGTACAGGGCAGGGGAGCAGTACTTC
D gene: .
V gene: TRBV12-3/TRBV12-4
clone size: .
J gene: TRBJ2-7
CDR3 length: 13

CDR3 protein: CASSRDLAGEQYF
CDR3 DNA: TGTGCCAGCAGCCGGGACCTAGCGGGGGAGCAGTACTTC
D gene: TRBD2
V gene: TRBV3-1
clone size: .
J gene: TRBJ2-5
CDR3 length: 13

CDR3 protein: CASSPDTGRGNEQFF
CDR3 DNA: TGCGCCAGCAGCCCGGACACAGGGAGGGGAAATGAGCAGTTCTTC
D gene: .
V gene: TRBV4-3
clone size: many
J gene: TRBJ2-1
CDR3 length: 15

CDR3 protein: CASSRLLHEQFF
CDR3 DNA: TGTGCCAGCAGTCGGCTTCTCCATGAGCAGTTCTTC
D gene: .
V gene: TRBV6-6
clone size: .
J gene: TRBJ2-1
CDR3 length: 12

CDR3 protein: CASSKRTGGGYDYTF
CDR3 DNA: TGTGCCAGCAGTAAAAGGACAGGGGGCGGCTATGACTACACCTTC
D gene: TRBD1
V gene: TRBV28
clone size: .
J gene: TRBJ1-2
CDR3 length: 15

CDR3 protein: CASSSLRGTETQYF
CDR3 DNA: TGTGCCAGCAGCAGCCTGAGAGGCACGGAGACCCAGTACTTC
D gene: .
V gene: TRBV7-6
clone size: few
J gene: TRBJ2-5
CDR3 length: 14

CDR3 protein: CSAKDRGSYEQYF
CDR3 DNA: TGCAGTGCTAAGGACAGGGGTTCCTACGAGCAGTACTTC
D gene: TRBD1
V gene: TRBV20-1
clone size: .
J gene: TRBJ2-7
CDR3 length: 13

CDR3 protein: CASSLLGFGGRAGGANVLTF
CDR3 DNA: TGTGCCAGCAGCTTGTTGGGATTCGGCGGGAGGGCCGGTGGGGCCAACGTCCTGACTTTC
D gene: TRBD2
V gene: TRBV5-6
clone size: few
J gene: TRBJ2-6
CDR3 length: 20

CDR3 protein: CASSLVGRGNEQFF
CDR3 DNA: TGTGCCAGCAGCTTAGTAGGGCGGGGTAATGAGCAGTTCTTC
D gene: .
V gene: TRBV7-2
clone size: .
J gene: TRBJ2-1
CDR3 length: 14